The 28 T cell receptor beta chains presented below share a single source sample, sequenced in a study of T cell responses to AZD1222 COVID-19 vaccine. Assay: immunoSEQ multiplex PCR; the TCRdb copy retains only in-frame clones and omits some. The sample yields about 150,000 clones, less than 95% seen once. The specimen was peripheral blood, collected on day 0 of AZD1222 vaccination. The receptors were gathered from an adult in good health.

This chain uses TRBV5-4 with TRBJ2-7, with D tentatively TRBD1 (6 bases). The CDR3 consists of 14 residues. V lost 0 bases and J 5 bases, leaving 12 bases between the germline ends. The germline V gene encodes CDR1 SGHNT and CDR2 YYREEE (reference sequence). CDR3 DNA sequence: TGTGCCAGCAGCTTGGTTGGGGGCGCCGACGAGCAGTACTTC. Its translation: CASSLVGGADEQYF. Combining the CDR3 with reference TRBV5-4 and TRBJ2-7 gives the whole variable domain ETGVTQSPTHLIKTRGQQVTLRCSSQSGHNTVSWYQQALGQGPQFIFQYYREEENGRGNFPPRFSGLQFPNYSSELNVNALELDDSALYLCASSLVGGADEQYFGPGTRLTVT.

The chain carries TRBV9 and TRBJ1-2; D uncertain. Trimming took off 0 bases at V and 4 bases at J, with 13 bases between the two ends. This CDR3 has 15 residues. Germline CDR1 SGDLS, CDR2 YYNGEE. This CDR3 is CASSVDHSLPYGYTF. CDR3 sequence (DNA): TGTGCCAGCAGCGTAGACCACAGCCTTCCCTATGGCTACACCTTC.

The genes are TRBV7-6 and TRBJ2-2, with TRBD2 matching over 13 bases. The CDR3 loop spans 16 amino acids. Trimming removed 4 bases from V and 8 bases from J; junction bases left unmatched: 7. Germline V gene sequence: CDR1 SGHVS, CDR2 FNYEAQ. CDR3 sequence reads: CASSSTSGGSLGELFF. DNA of the CDR3: TGTGCCAGCAGCTCGACTAGCGGGGGGAGTCTAGGGGAGCTGTTTTTT.

The chain employs TRBV5-1 and TRBJ1-2, with D unclear. The V gene lost 0 bases and the J gene lost 7 bases, with 10 bases spanning the gap. Germline V gene lookup returns CDR1 SGHRS and CDR2 YFSETQ. The CDR3 covers 13 residues. In DNA, the CDR3 is TGCGCCAGCAGCTTGGATGGGTATGGTGGCTACACCTTC. Protein sequence: CASSLDGYGGYTF.

This chain links TRBV5-4 with TRBJ1-6, with D perhaps matching TRBD1 (5 bases). The V end was cut by 1 base, the J end by 7 bases, with 12 bases between. CDR1 is SGHNT, CDR2 YYREEE, per germline (reference sequence). The CDR3 sequence is 15 residues long. CDR3 sequence reads: CASSLRDGKNSPLHF. Written as DNA, the CDR3 is TGTGCCAGCAGCTTGAGGGACGGAAAGAATTCACCCCTCCACTTT.

The J gene is TRBJ2-1, the V gene TRBV5-4; D may be TRBD1 (6 bases). CDR1 and CDR2 (germline): SGHNT, YYREEE (reference sequence). V lost 4 bases to trimming and J lost 7 bases, with 12 bases between them. CDR3 length: 13 amino acids. The CDR3 region is CASSTNRANEQFF. The CDR3 DNA sequence: TGTGCCAGCAGCACCAACAGGGCTAATGAGCAGTTCTTC. The variable domain in full, with the rest retrieved from reference TRBV5-4 and TRBJ2-1, is ETGVTQSPTHLIKTRGQQVTLRCSSQSGHNTVSWYQQALGQGPQFIFQYYREEENGRGNFPPRFSGLQFPNYSSELNVNALELDDSALYLCASSTNRANEQFFGPGTRLTVL.

The chain's CDR3 is CASSFSQRFNTEAFF. CDR3 DNA sequence: TGCGCCAGCAGCTTCTCCCAGCGATTCAACACTGAAGCTTTCTTT. This sequence joins TRBV5-1 and TRBJ1-1; D ambiguous. Germline V gene sequence: CDR1 SGHRS, CDR2 YFSETQ. The CDR3 contains 15 residues. V was clipped by 2 bases and J by 2 bases, with 13 bases between them. Together with reference TRBV5-1 and TRBJ1-1, the CDR3 gives the full variable domain: KAGVTQTPRYLIKTRGQQVTLSCSPISGHRSVSWYQQTPGQGLQFLFEYFSETQRNKGNFPGRFSGRQFSNSRSEMNVSTLELGDSALYLCASSFSQRFNTEAFFGQGTRLTVV.

V is TRBV7-2 and J is TRBJ2-7, with 9 bases aligning to TRBD2. The CDR3 has 14 residues. Trimming removed 2 bases from V and 5 bases from J; junction bases left unmatched: 4. The V gene's germline CDR1 is SGHTA and CDR2 FQGNSA. CDR3: CASSLRGGADEQYF. CDR3 DNA sequence: TGTGCCAGCAGCTTACGCGGGGGGGCCGACGAGCAGTACTTC.

The V and J genes are TRBV7-9 and TRBJ1-3, with D maybe TRBD1 (5 bases). Germline assignment: CDR1 SEHNR and CDR2 FQNEAQ (reference sequence). The CDR3 extends over 15 amino acids. Trimming took off 4 bases at V and 0 bases at J, with 10 bases between the two ends. CDR3 nucleotide sequence: TGTGCCAGCAGCTGGGGGGTGTCCTCTGGAAACACCATATATTTT. This gives the protein CASSWGVSSGNTIYF.

V gene TRBV19 combines with J gene TRBJ2-5; D is possibly TRBD1 (6 bases). Trimming stripped 4 bases from V and 4 bases from J, with 19 bases between. This CDR3 region has 16 residues. The germline V gene has CDR1 LNHDA and CDR2 SQIVND (reference sequence). The CDR3 coding sequence is TGTGCCAGTAGTACCGACAAGGGGGTAGGAGGAGAGACCCAGTACTTC. Amino acid sequence: CASSTDKGVGGETQYF.

This clone was picked up one time. The V gene is TRBV29-1, the J gene TRBJ2-1; D ambiguous. V was pared by 3 bases and J by 9 bases, with 15 bases between. This CDR3 region has 13 residues. Per the germline V gene, CDR1 is SQVTM and CDR2 is ANQGSEA. CDR3 sequence: CSVEDDSHTEQFF. CDR3 DNA: TGCAGCGTTGAGGACGACTCTCATACTGAGCAGTTCTTC.

The V gene is TRBV13, the J gene TRBJ1-1; D might be TRBD1 (6 bases). This CDR3 region has 13 residues. Germline V gene sequence: CDR1 PRHDT, CDR2 FYEKMQ (reference sequence). The ends were cut back, 5 bases at V and 11 bases at J, with 18 bases in the middle. This chain's CDR3 is CASSTTGRGAAFF. As DNA, the CDR3 is TGTGCCAGCAGCACCACAGGGCGGGGGGCGGCTTTCTTT.

The genes are TRBV6-5 and TRBJ2-7; TRBD1 aligns across 8 bases. The V and J ends lost 6 bases and 3 bases, in that order; junction bases with no gene match: 7. This CDR3 contains 14 residues. Germline V gene sequence: CDR1 MNHEY, CDR2 SVGAGI. The CDR3 reads CASRGLGQGYEQYF. CDR3 nucleotide sequence: TGTGCCAGCAGGGGCCTAGGACAGGGCTACGAGCAGTACTTC.

The V gene is TRBV5-8, the J gene TRBJ1-5, with 9 bases fitting TRBD1. V was clipped by 2 bases and J by 4 bases; unmatched bases: 7. The CDR3 has 16 amino acids. From germline, CDR1 is SGHTS and CDR2 YDEGEE. The CDR3 region is CASSLQGAGSNQPQHF. CDR3 in DNA: TGTGCCAGCAGCTTACAGGGGGCGGGTTCTAATCAGCCCCAGCATTTT.

This chain joins TRBV6-5 and TRBJ2-7; D remains ambiguous. V was pared by 8 bases and J by 1 base, with 9 bases between. The V gene's germline CDR1 is MNHEY and CDR2 SVGAGI. CDR3 length equals 12 residues. This chain's CDR3 is CASLWESYEQYF. The CDR3 region has the DNA TGTGCCAGCCTTTGGGAATCCTACGAGCAGTACTTC.

The chain recombines TRBV7-2 with TRBJ2-3, with a possible D match to TRBD1 (6 bases). From germline, CDR1 is SGHTA and CDR2 FQGNSA. The V end lost 6 bases, the J end lost 4 bases, and 11 bases lay between the germline ends. This CDR3 has 13 residues. The CDR3 DNA follows: TGTGCCAGCAGTTCACAGGGACCAGATACGCAGTATTTT. Translation gives CASSSQGPDTQYF.

The chain recombines TRBV5-4 with TRBJ2-5; 10 bases are a match to TRBD2. With V trimmed by 3 bases and J by 4 bases, 21 bases remained unmatched. The CDR3 length is 20 residues. Germline lookup yields CDR1 SGHNT and CDR2 YYREEE (reference sequence). CDR3 coding DNA: TGTGCCAGCAGCTCAGGTGGTCGTCTAGCGGGGGCTACAGGATCAGAGACCCAGTACTTC. Protein: CASSSGGRLAGATGSETQYF.

The J gene is TRBJ1-4, the V gene TRBV6-1, with D unresolved. CDR1 and CDR2 (germline): MNHNS, SASEGT. V was trimmed by 0 bases and J by 1 base, leaving 15 bases between them. CDR3 length equals 18 residues. CDR3 bases: TGTGCCAGCAGTGAAGCCCTCTTAGGTGATGGAACTAATGAAAAACTGTTTTTT. The encoded protein is CASSEALLGDGTNEKLFF.

The chain carries TRBV12-3 or TRBV12-4 and TRBJ1-2; 7 bases are a match to TRBD1. This CDR3 region has 13 residues. The J segment lost 4 bases and the V segment lost 6 bases, leaving 5 bases of the junction unmatched. In DNA, the CDR3 is TGTGCCAGCAGCCCCGACAGGGTCTATGGCTACACCTTC. Its translation is CASSPDRVYGYTF.

The V and J genes are TRBV9 and TRBJ1-3, with 8 bases fitting TRBD1. The CDR3 consists of 16 residues. Germline V lookup: CDR1 SGDLS, CDR2 YYNGEE. Unmatched junction bases numbered 6, after V lost 2 bases and J lost 2 bases. This chain's CDR3 is CASSVSGGEAGNTIYF. The CDR3 nucleotides are TGTGCCAGCAGCGTCTCAGGGGGCGAGGCTGGAAACACCATATATTTT.

The chain uses TRBV5-6 and TRBJ1-6; TRBD1 is a possible D gene (5 bases). The germline V gene encodes CDR1 SGHDT and CDR2 YYEEEE. This CDR3 spans 15 amino acids. Trimming took off 4 bases at V and 8 bases at J, with 16 bases between the two ends. The CDR3: CASSVGAASDSPLHF. The CDR3 bases are TGTGCCAGCAGCGTCGGGGCAGCATCGGATTCACCCCTCCACTTT. The full variable domain, completed using reference TRBV5-6 and TRBJ1-6, is DAGVTQSPTHLIKTRGQQVTLRCSPKSGHDTVSWYQQALGQGPQFIFQYYEEEERQRGNFPDRFSGHQFPNYSSELNVNALLLGDSALYLCASSVGAASDSPLHFGNGTRLTVT.

The chain couples TRBV19 to TRBJ2-7; D might be TRBD1 (5 bases). This CDR3 is built from 15 residues. V was shortened by 6 bases and J by 2 bases, with 17 bases between the two germline ends. The germline CDR1 and CDR2 sequences are LNHDA and SQIVND (reference sequence). DNA for the CDR3: TGTGCCAGTAGCGATACAGGATCGCCAACCTACGAGCAGTACTTC. Protein product: CASSDTGSPTYEQYF. Filled out from reference TRBV19 and TRBJ2-7, the complete variable domain reads DGGITQSPKYLFRKEGQNVTLSCEQNLNHDAMYWYRQDPGQGLRLIYYSQIVNDFQKGDIAEGYSVSREKKESFPLTVTSAQKNPTAFYLCASSDTGSPTYEQYFGPGTRLTVT.

A word on this clone: At one of its ends the junction is not consistent with the germline gene, which may arise from a read error. The genes are TRBV27 and TRBJ1-1, with D uncertain. Per germline, CDR1 MNHEY and CDR2 SMNVEV (reference sequence). The CDR3 has 13 residues. The CDR3 DNA sequence: TGTGCCAGCAGTTTAGGGCCCACCCTCGGGCTCGGCTTT. It yields the protein CASSLGPTLGLGF.

The chain couples TRBV6-5 to TRBJ1-6; 8 bases are a match to TRBD1. The CDR3 length is 14 residues. Losses at the gene ends were 4 bases for V and 7 bases for J; bases not matched to a gene: 3. CDR1 MNHEY and CDR2 SVGAGI come from the germline V gene. The CDR3 coding sequence is TGTGCCAGCAGTTTGACAGGGGAGAATTCACCCCTCCACTTT. Protein product: CASSLTGENSPLHF.

The chain uses TRBV6-5 and TRBJ1-2; 10 bases are a match to TRBD1. J lost 7 bases, V lost 8 bases, and 4 bases had no gene match. Germline V lookup: CDR1 MNHEY, CDR2 SVGAGI. The CDR3 spans 12 residues. This CDR3 is CASSGQGIGYTF. CDR3 nucleotides: TGTGCCAGCTCGGGACAGGGGATTGGCTACACCTTC.

This sequence joins TRBV24-1 and TRBJ2-7, with D maybe TRBD2 (5 bases). Trimming removed 0 bases at V and 2 bases at J, with 10 bases between. Germline V gene data show CDR1 as KGHDR and CDR2 as SFDVKD. There are 15 residues in the CDR3. This CDR3 reads CATSDLRGLPYEQYF. In nucleotides, the CDR3 is TGTGCCACCAGTGATTTGCGAGGGTTACCCTACGAGCAGTACTTC.

This CDR3 is CASSLGDRGTEAFF. As DNA, the CDR3 is TGCGCCAGCAGCTTGGGCGACAGGGGCACTGAAGCTTTCTTT. The chain is built from TRBV5-1 and TRBJ1-1; TRBD1 matches at 8 bases. Losses at the gene ends were 0 bases for V and 4 bases for J; bases not matched to a gene: 2. This CDR3 is 14 amino acids long. Germline CDR1 SGHRS, CDR2 YFSETQ.

The rearrangement joins TRBV4-2 to TRBJ1-2; no reliable D call. The CDR3 extends over 15 amino acids. CDR1 and CDR2 (germline): LGHNA, YNFKEQ. Trimming took 0 bases from V and 4 from J, leaving 12 bases between them. The CDR3 spells CASSQEGGRSYGYTF. The CDR3 DNA is TGTGCCAGCAGCCAAGAGGGTGGTCGGAGCTATGGCTACACCTTC.